What follows is one T cell receptor beta chain and its context. Its antigen is unidentified. CDR3 length equals 14 residues. Trimming took off 2 bases at V and 10 bases at J, with 15 bases between the two ends. Germline-derived CDR1 and CDR2 are MNHEY and SMNVEV (reference sequence). 5'RACE primed from the constant segment yielded TCR alpha and TCR beta cDNA libraries bearing sample barcodes and UMIs. TCRdb reprocessed the 5' RACE reads with MiXCR, giving one entry per CDR3 protein. The repertoire holds some 110,000 distinct CDR3 sequences, with about 18% as singletons. These data belong to a study of T-cell memory formation after mild COVID-19. Study observations and caveats: The second-wave clones peaking on day 37 were not confirmed as SARS-CoV-2-specific. Clones that got smaller from day 15 to 85 had even CD4/CD8, while clones growing later tipped toward CD4+. Researchers found some responding clones in pre-infection memory, a sign that cross-reactive memory joined.

This sequence joins TRBV27 and TRBJ2-1, with D perhaps TRBD2 (6 bases). The TCR originated in an adult woman who had mild COVID-19 (a few samples of this study predate the infection). Cell type and time point are not known. Material: PBMCs or a T cell subset sorted from them (not recorded which). In DNA form, the CDR3 reads TGTGCCAGCAGTTTACTTGAACTAGCAGCCGAGCAGTTCTTC. This encodes CASSLLELAAEQFF.